This entry lists 31 T cell receptor beta chains sequenced from one sample in a study of cytomegalovirus exposure and HLA in healthy donors. The PCR was carried out with 60 Vbeta primers and 13 Jbeta primers. Sequenced by immunoSEQ multiplex PCR; TCRdb stores in-frame clones only, minus some. Of some 150,000 clones in the sample, 70% to 80% were seen once. Sequencing was carried out using PBMCs. The receptors shown here come from a male donor in good health and CMV-seronegative.

This chain uses TRBV28 with TRBJ2-3, with D unresolved. Germline V gene sequence: CDR1 MDHEN, CDR2 SYDVKM. The CDR3 consists of 12 residues. The V and J ends lost 8 bases and 0 bases respectively, with 6 bases between them. The CDR3 DNA follows: TGTGCCAGCTGGAGTAGCACAGATACGCAGTATTTT. This sequence encodes CASWSSTDTQYF.

The chain has TRBV7-2 and TRBJ1-6; weak D call: TRBD1 (6 bases). CDR3 size: 16 residues. Germline V gives CDR1 SGHTA, CDR2 FQGNSA. V shed 3 bases and J shed 6 bases, with 15 bases lying between them. The CDR3 DNA reads as TGTGCCAGCAGCTTCACAGGGACGGTCAGTAATTCACCCCTCCACTTT. Translated: CASSFTGTVSNSPLHF.

The J gene is TRBJ2-3, the V gene TRBV5-6; 10 bases map to TRBD1. The germline V gene encodes CDR1 SGHDT and CDR2 YYEEEE. The CDR3 length is 13 residues. Losses at the gene ends were 3 bases for V and 6 bases for J; bases not matched to a gene: 1. The CDR3 coding sequence is TGTGCCAGCAGCTGGGACAGGGGTGATACGCAGTATTTT. Its protein is CASSWDRGDTQYF.

V gene TRBV25-1 combines with J gene TRBJ1-2; a weak D match, TRBD1 (5 bases). The ends were cut back, 1 base at V and 2 bases at J, with 11 bases in the middle. In germline, CDR1 is MGHDK, CDR2 SYGVNS. This CDR3 contains 15 residues. The CDR3 protein is CASSESVGANYGYTF. The CDR3 DNA reads TGTGCCAGCAGTGAATCGGTAGGGGCAAACTATGGCTACACCTTC.

The genes are TRBV18 and TRBJ2-5; D is perhaps TRBD2 (5 bases). The germline CDR1 and CDR2 sequences are KGHSH and LQKENI. The CDR3 has 14 residues. The ends were cut back, 3 bases at V and 5 bases at J, with 13 bases in the middle. The CDR3 here is CASSPAGRGETQYF. The CDR3 region has the DNA TGTGCCAGCTCACCGGCGGGCCGTGGGGAGACCCAGTACTTC.

This clone has only one observation. One end of the junction is discordant with germline, which a read error may explain. The gene calls are TRBV19 and TRBJ2-1; TRBD2 is a possible D gene (6 bases). From germline, CDR1 is LNHDA and CDR2 SQIVND (reference sequence). This CDR3 has 14 amino acids. The CDR3 DNA reads as TGTACCAGTAGTATCGGAGGGTTTACCAATGAGCAGTTCTTC. Translated: CTSSIGGFTNEQFF.

The chain combines TRBV7-2 with TRBJ2-1; tentatively, D is TRBD2 (5 bases). Germline V lookup: CDR1 SGHTA, CDR2 FQGNSA. V was pared by 5 bases and J by 8 bases, with 13 bases between. CDR3 length: 13 residues. For the CDR3, the DNA is TGTGCCAGCAGCATGATGAGGGATGATGAGCAGTTCTTC. Protein: CASSMMRDDEQFF. Full variable domain (outside the CDR3, taken from reference TRBV7-2 and TRBJ2-1): GAGVSQSPSNKVTEKGKDVELRCDPISGHTALYWYRQSLGQGLEFLIYFQGNSAPDKSGLPSDRFSAERTGGSVSTLTIQRTQQEDSAVYLCASSMMRDDEQFFGPGTRLTVL.

The chain recombines TRBV28 with TRBJ1-2; TRBD1 aligns across 7 bases. Trimming at V came to 3 bases and at J to 6 bases, leaving 7 bases not matched to a gene. Germline CDR1 is MDHEN and CDR2 is SYDVKM. The CDR3 is made up of 14 amino acids. The CDR3, as DNA: TGTGCCAGCAGTTTGGCGGGACAGTACAATGGCTACACCTTC. Its protein is CASSLAGQYNGYTF.

This rearrangement joins TRBV10-3 to TRBJ2-5, with 9 nucleotides matching TRBD2. The germline CDR1 and CDR2 sequences are ENHRY and SYGVKD. V shed 0 bases and J 3 bases; nucleotides not matched to a gene: 5. The CDR3 has 16 amino acids. DNA of the CDR3: TGTGCCATCAGTGAGTCCGCGGCTAGCGGGGAAGAGACCCAGTACTTC. Encoded protein: CAISESAASGEETQYF.

The rearrangement joins TRBV28 to TRBJ1-5; 7 nucleotides agree with TRBD1. Germline CDR1 reads MDHEN; CDR2 reads SYDVKM. Trimming took 6 bases from V and 1 from J; bases not matched to a gene: 9. The CDR3 is 16 residues long. CDR3 bases: TGTGCCAGCAGCGAGACAGGGCGGCGGAGCAATCAGCCCCAGCATTTT. This encodes CASSETGRRSNQPQHF.

On this clone: One junction end disagrees with the germline gene, perhaps due to a read error. DNA for the CDR3: TGTGCCAGCAGCCCCCGGGTCAGGGACTACGGCTACACCTTC. Translated: CASSPRVRDYGYTF. V and J are TRBV7-8 and TRBJ1-2; D may be TRBD1 (5 bases). The CDR3 consists of 14 residues. Germline assignment: CDR1 SGHVS and CDR2 FQNEAQ. The variable domain in full, with the rest retrieved from reference TRBV7-8 and TRBJ1-2, is GAGVSQSPRYKVAKRGQDVALRCDPISGHVSLFWYQQALGQGPEFLTYFQNEAQLDKSGLPSDRFFAERPEGSVSTLKIQRTQQEDSAVYLCASSPRVRDYGYTFGSGTRLTVV.

The chain recombines TRBV5-6 with TRBJ1-1, with a tentative D call TRBD1 (5 bases). CDR1 is SGHDT, CDR2 YYEEEE, per germline. V lost 7 bases and J lost 1, with 11 bases in between. The CDR3 sequence is 13 residues long. The CDR3 sequence is CASGHEENTEAFF. The CDR3 bases are TGTGCCAGCGGACACGAGGAGAACACTGAAGCTTTCTTT.

The chain couples TRBV4-1 to TRBJ2-7; 7 nucleotides match TRBD1. Per the germline V gene, CDR1 is MGHRA and CDR2 is YSYEKL. The CDR3 is 15 amino acids. J lost 0 bases, V lost 4 bases, and 6 bases had no gene match. This CDR3 reads CASSLVDRSSYEQYF. In DNA, the CDR3 is TGCGCCAGCAGCCTAGTGGACAGGAGCTCCTACGAGCAGTACTTC.

The chain links TRBV19 to TRBJ2-2, with 9 nucleotides matching TRBD2. The CDR3 extends over 15 amino acids. CDR1 LNHDA and CDR2 SQIVND come from the germline V gene (reference sequence). The ends lost 2 bases at V and 4 bases at J; junction bases unmatched: 2. The CDR3 DNA is TGTGCCAGTAGTATAAAAGCGGGGGGCACCGGGGAGCTGTTTTTT. Translating it yields CASSIKAGGTGELFF.

This clone was detected only a few times. V and J are TRBV9 and TRBJ1-6, with a possible D match to TRBD1 (6 bases). CDR1 is SGDLS and CDR2 is YYNGEE in the germline V gene. V was clipped by 4 bases and J by 9 bases, with 11 bases between them. The CDR3 consists of 13 residues. Written as DNA, the CDR3 is TGTGCCAGCAGCCCCCAGACAGGTTCACCCCTCCACTTT. Its protein is CASSPQTGSPLHF.

The CDR3 sequence: CASSLLRGGGAYEQYF. The CDR3 nucleotides read TGTGCCAGCAGCCTGCTTAGGGGCGGGGGGGCCTACGAGCAGTACTTC. This rearrangement joins TRBV7-2 to TRBJ2-7; TRBD2 matches at 9 bases. Germline CDR1 reads SGHTA; CDR2 reads FQGNSA. V gave up 5 bases and J gave up 2 bases; unmatched junction bases: 10. This CDR3 is 16 amino acids long.

This chain links TRBV9 with TRBJ2-1, with D tentatively TRBD2 (5 bases). Germline CDR1 and CDR2: SGDLS and YYNGEE. Between the trimmed V and J ends, which lost 0 bases and 6 bases, there was a span of 13 bases. This CDR3 has 15 amino acids. The DNA of the CDR3 is TGTGCCAGCAGCGTAGATGTCGGGGTGGGCAATGAGCAGTTCTTC. Translating gives CASSVDVGVGNEQFF.

The genes are TRBV11-2 and TRBJ1-5, with D hard to call. V was clipped by 5 bases and J by 2 bases, with 7 bases between them. CDR1 and CDR2 (germline): SGHAT, FQNNGV. CDR3 size: 13 residues. This CDR3 is CASSPQGNQPQHF. CDR3 DNA sequence: TGTGCCAGCAGCCCGCAGGGCAATCAGCCCCAGCATTTT.

This chain links TRBV5-5 with TRBJ2-7; D is undetermined. V lost 4 bases and J 0 bases, leaving 11 bases between the germline ends. The CDR3 is 14 amino acids. The germline CDR1 and CDR2 sequences are SGHKS and YYEKEE (reference sequence). CDR3 DNA: TGTGCCAGCAGCGTCTACTACGGCTCCTACGAGCAGTACTTC. This codes for CASSVYYGSYEQYF.

This clone was found a few times. V and J are TRBV4-2 and TRBJ2-2; TRBD1 might be the D (6 bases). Trimming stripped 6 bases from V and 0 bases from J, with 14 bases between. This CDR3 comprises 16 residues. Germline values: CDR1 LGHNA, CDR2 YNFKEQ. CDR3 in amino acids: CASRLTGTSNTGELFF. Written as DNA, the CDR3 is TGTGCCAGCAGACTAACAGGGACCTCGAACACCGGGGAGCTGTTTTTT.

This chain uses TRBV28 with TRBJ1-6; 8 bases fit TRBD1. Germline trimming cut 1 base from V and 7 bases from J; bases unmatched to any gene: 3. Germline CDR1 is MDHEN and CDR2 is SYDVKM. The CDR3 length is 15 residues. The CDR3 DNA is TGTGCCAGCAGTTTATCCGGACAGGGAAATTCACCCCTCCACTTT. Protein: CASSLSGQGNSPLHF. Full variable domain (missing parts from reference TRBV28 and TRBJ1-6): DVKVTQSSRYLVKRTGEKVFLECVQDMDHENMFWYRQDPGLGLRLIYFSYDVKMKEKGDIPEGYSVSREKKERFSLILESASTNQTSMYLCASSLSGQGNSPLHFGNGTRLTVT.

The rearrangement links TRBV27 to TRBJ2-3; TRBD2 might be the D (5 bases). Trimming shortened V by 8 bases and J by 0 bases, and 12 bases separated the two germline ends. This CDR3 is built from 14 residues. Germline V gene sequence: CDR1 MNHEY, CDR2 SMNVEV (reference sequence). CDR3 bases: TGTGCCAGCGGCGGGTGGGCCAGCACAGATACGCAGTATTTT. This sequence encodes CASGGWASTDTQYF.

This chain links TRBV11-2 with TRBJ2-3; 9 nucleotides line up with TRBD2. J lost 2 bases, V lost 0 bases, and 6 bases had no gene match. Germline V gene data show CDR1 as SGHAT and CDR2 as FQNNGV. The CDR3 totals 17 residues. The CDR3 here is CASSLDAERGDTDTQYF. The CDR3 DNA follows: TGTGCCAGCAGCTTAGATGCGGAGCGGGGGGACACAGATACGCAGTATTTT.

This chain links TRBV7-2 with TRBJ1-4, with 7 bases aligning to TRBD1. Germline V CDR1 and CDR2: SGHTA, FQGNSA. The CDR3 spans 15 residues. The trim removed 6 bases at V and 3 bases at J, leaving 7 bases unmatched. The CDR3 DNA sequence: TGTGCCAGCAGTTCCAGACAGGGCGCTAATGAAAAACTGTTTTTT. It is translated as CASSSRQGANEKLFF.

The V and J genes are TRBV19 and TRBJ1-4; TRBD1 matches at 7 bases. The CDR3 loop spans 15 amino acids. Germline CDR1 LNHDA, CDR2 SQIVND (reference sequence). The V gene end was trimmed by 5 bases and the J gene end by 6 bases; junction bases not matched to a gene: 9. CDR3 in amino acids: CASSLPGQPDEKLFF. DNA of the CDR3: TGTGCCAGTAGTCTTCCGGGACAGCCCGATGAAAAACTGTTTTTT.

This chain uses TRBV15 with TRBJ2-3; perhaps TRBD1 as D (5 bases). The CDR3 is 16 amino acids. Trimming took off 0 bases at V and 2 bases at J, with 12 bases between the two ends. Germline values: CDR1 LNHNV, CDR2 YYDKDF (reference sequence). CDR3 in DNA: TGTGCCACCAGCAGAGATGGTGACAGAAACACAGATACGCAGTATTTT. It specifies CATSRDGDRNTDTQYF. Using reference TRBV15 and TRBJ2-3 for the parts outside the CDR3, the full variable domain is DAMVIQNPRYQVTQFGKPVTLSCSQTLNHNVMYWYQQKSSQAPKLLFHYYDKDFNNEADTPDNFQSRRPNTSFCFLDIRSPGLGDTAMYLCATSRDGDRNTDTQYFGPGTRLTVL.

V is TRBV4-1 and J is TRBJ2-3; weak D call: TRBD2 (6 bases). Germline V lookup: CDR1 MGHRA, CDR2 YSYEKL. With 0 bases removed from V and 4 bases from J, the gap between germline ends came to 14 bases. The CDR3 has 16 amino acids. This CDR3 is CASSQEAGSGADTQYF. The CDR3 DNA sequence: TGCGCCAGCAGCCAAGAGGCGGGGTCGGGGGCAGATACGCAGTATTTT.

This rearrangement joins TRBV6-6 to TRBJ1-2, with D perhaps matching TRBD1 (6 bases). V was shortened by 8 bases and J by 8 bases, with 15 bases between the two germline ends. The CDR3 runs to 12 residues. The V gene's germline CDR1 is MNHNY and CDR2 SVGAGI (reference sequence). CDR3 bases: TGTGCCAGCGTCCGAGGCGGGGGCGGCTACACCTTC. This gives the protein CASVRGGGGYTF.

The chain recombines TRBV4-2 with TRBJ2-2, with TRBD2 matching 8 bases. Germline V gene sequence: CDR1 LGHNA, CDR2 YNFKEQ. The CDR3 extends over 17 amino acids. With V trimmed by 0 bases and J by 6 bases, 9 bases remained unmatched. CDR3 sequence reads: CASSQESRGGRSGELFF. The CDR3 DNA reads TGTGCCAGCAGCCAAGAAAGCCGGGGGGGCCGGTCCGGGGAGCTGTTTTTT.

Worth noting for this clone: Sequence at one end of the junction differs from germline and may be a read error. This sequence joins TRBV7-7 and TRBJ2-7; TRBD1 agrees at 9 bases. The CDR3 is made up of 13 amino acids. CDR1 is SSHAT, CDR2 FNYEAQ, per germline (reference sequence). The CDR3 DNA reads as TGTGCTAGCAGCCAGGGACAGGGTAGCGAGCAGTACTTC. It specifies CASSQGQGSEQYF.

The V and J genes are TRBV7-6 and TRBJ2-2, with 8 bases lining up with TRBD2. This CDR3 spans 13 amino acids. Per the germline V gene, CDR1 is SGHVS and CDR2 is FNYEAQ. The J segment lost 5 bases and the V segment lost 5 bases, leaving 1 base of the junction unmatched. Here the CDR3 DNA reads TGTGCCAGCAGCCGGGGGGGGACCGGGGAGCTGTTTTTT. Its translation is CASSRGGTGELFF.